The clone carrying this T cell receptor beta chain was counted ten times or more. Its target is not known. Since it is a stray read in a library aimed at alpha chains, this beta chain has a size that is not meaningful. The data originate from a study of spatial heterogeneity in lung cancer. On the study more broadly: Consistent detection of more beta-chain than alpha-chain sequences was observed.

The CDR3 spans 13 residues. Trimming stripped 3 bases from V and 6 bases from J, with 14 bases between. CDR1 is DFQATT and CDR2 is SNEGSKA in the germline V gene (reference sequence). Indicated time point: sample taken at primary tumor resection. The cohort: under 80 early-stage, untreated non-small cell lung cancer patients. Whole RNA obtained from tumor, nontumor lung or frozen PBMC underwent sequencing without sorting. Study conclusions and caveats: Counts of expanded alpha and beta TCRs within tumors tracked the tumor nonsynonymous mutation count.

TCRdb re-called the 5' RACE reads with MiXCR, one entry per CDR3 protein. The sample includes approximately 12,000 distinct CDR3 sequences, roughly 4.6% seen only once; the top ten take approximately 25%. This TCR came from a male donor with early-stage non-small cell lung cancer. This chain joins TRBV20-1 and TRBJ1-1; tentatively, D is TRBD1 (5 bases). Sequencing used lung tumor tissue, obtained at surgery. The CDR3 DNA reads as TGCAGTGCTAGGCAGGGTGGGGCCCCTGAAGCTTTCTTT. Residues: CSARQGGAPEAFF.